The 3 T cell receptor beta chains given below trace back to one sample, sequenced in a study of prognosis after radiotherapy for stage I lung cancer. From genomic DNA, TCR beta CDR3 was amplified by two-round multiplex PCR. For every TRBV and TRBJ gene, a specific primer was used in first-round PCR. MiXCR was run by TCRdb on the multiplex PCR reads, yielding one entry per CDR3 protein. The sample yields 30,000 to 40,000 distinct CDR3 sequences, 32% seen once. This sample comprised PBMCs, obtained before or after stereotactic body radiation therapy (not recorded which). The receptors stem from a donor aged 50 or older with non-small cell lung cancer.

As to this clonotype: This may stem from a read error, because a much larger clone lies one nucleotide away. The V and J genes are TRBV6-7 and TRBJ2-5, with 10 bases matching TRBD2. TRBV6-7 is an ORF; its function is uncertain. Germline trimming cut 4 bases from V and 6 bases from J; bases unmatched to any gene: 14. The length of the CDR3 is 17 residues. CDR3 DNA: TGTGCCAGCAGTTCCCCGGGGAGCGGGGGGGCCGGGCAGACCCAGTACTTC. Translated: CASSSPGSGGAGQTQYF.

This clonotype was recorded many times. The chain couples TRBV24-1 to TRBJ2-1, with D maybe TRBD2 (5 bases). CDR1 is KGHDR and CDR2 is SFDVKD in the germline V gene. Trimming cost V 0 bases and J 1 base, with 9 bases left between them. The CDR3 length is 16 residues. As DNA, the CDR3 is TGTGCCACCAGTGATTTGAGAGCGGATTCCTACAATGAGCAGTTCTTC. This encodes CATSDLRADSYNEQFF.

This clonotype was recorded many times. This chain links TRBV7-3 with TRBJ2-3, with TRBD2 matching over 9 bases. Trimming removed 3 bases from V and 0 bases from J; junction bases left unmatched: 4. Per germline, CDR1 SGHTA and CDR2 FQGTGA. The CDR3 consists of 16 residues. CDR3 residues: CASSFSGGTSTDTQYF. CDR3 bases: TGTGCCAGCAGCTTTAGCGGGGGAACTAGCACAGATACGCAGTATTTT.